The rows below give T cell receptor beta chains drawn from one sample of a study of T cells after yellow fever vaccination. MiXCR, run by TCRdb on the 5' RACE reads, gives a single entry per CDR3 protein. The sample records approximately 550,000 distinct CDR3 sequences, roughly a fifth being singletons. Sequenced here: PBMCs, sampled 15 days after the yellow fever booster vaccination. All receptors come from a man aged 25 to 40 who received the YFV17D yellow fever vaccine. Both conserved end residues are part of each CDR3. Fields, in order: clone size, J gene, D gene, V gene, CDR3 DNA, CDR3 protein. The D gene is left open where the match is weak. Rows may omit the clone size; those that give it use once, few, many or a size class.

. | TRBJ2-1 | . | TRBV20-1 | TGCAGTGCTAGACCCCAAGCAAGCTCCTACAATGAGCAGTTCTTC | CSARPQASSYNEQFF
. | TRBJ2-3 | . | TRBV4-3 | TGCGCCAGCAGCCAAGACCCGGCTGGGGCGGATACGCAGTATTTT | CASSQDPAGADTQYF
. | TRBJ2-7 | . | TRBV11-2 | TGTGCCAGCAGCTCTAACGGAGGCTACGAGCAGTACTTC | CASSSNGGYEQYF
. | TRBJ2-1 | TRBD2 | TRBV12-3/TRBV12-4 | TGTGCCAGCAGTTTAGATCCAGCGGGAGGGTGGTACAATGAGCAGTTCTTC | CASSLDPAGGWYNEQFF
few | TRBJ2-2 | . | TRBV20-1 | TGCAGTGCTCCACAGTTCGGGGCAACCGGGGAGCTGTTTTTT | CSAPQFGATGELFF
few | TRBJ2-1 | . | TRBV6-2/TRBV6-3 | TGTGCCAGCAGTAACCTGGACCGGAGGTACAATGAGCAGTTCTTC | CASSNLDRRYNEQFF
few | TRBJ2-7 | TRBD2 | TRBV7-9 | TGTGCCAGCAGCCTACAACTAGCGGGGGGCTACGAGCAGTACTTC | CASSLQLAGGYEQYF
few | TRBJ2-6 | . | TRBV11-2 | TGTGCCAGCAGCTTAGGTCTAGCAAACTCTGGGGCCAACGTCCTGACTTTC | CASSLGLANSGANVLTF
. | TRBJ2-7 | TRBD2 | TRBV5-1 | TGCGCCAGCAGGGGAGGGGAGCTCCCTTACGAGCAGTACTTC | CASRGGELPYEQYF
. | TRBJ2-3 | . | TRBV30 | TGTGCCTGGAGTGTACCCGGGCCCTTCACAGATACGCAGTATTTT | CAWSVPGPFTDTQYF
. | TRBJ2-1 | . | TRBV6-1 | TGTGCCAGCAGTCTCATAAACCTTAACAATGAGCAGTTCTTC | CASSLINLNNEQFF
. | TRBJ2-5 | . | TRBV12-3/TRBV12-4 | TGTGCCAGCAGTTTTAACCAGCAAGAGACCCAGTACTTC | CASSFNQQETQYF
few | TRBJ1-4 | . | TRBV20-1 | TGCAGTGCTAGAGTCAGGGGACGGGAAAAACTGTTTTTT | CSARVRGREKLFF
few | TRBJ2-1 | TRBD2 | TRBV5-6 | TGTGCCAGCAGCCTGGTAGCGGGACGGCCCTACAATGAGCAGTTCTTC | CASSLVAGRPYNEQFF
. | TRBJ2-7 | . | TRBV27 | TGTGCCAGCAGTCCGAATGGGATTAGCTGGTCATCGTATCAGTACTTC | CASSPNGISWSSYQYF
. | TRBJ2-5 | . | TRBV6-8 | TGTGCCGGCAAAGAGACCCAGTACTTC | CAGKETQYF
. | TRBJ2-2 | TRBD2 | TRBV7-6 | TGTGCCAGCAGCTTAAGACTAGCGGGAACCGGGGAGCTGTTTTTT | CASSLRLAGTGELFF
. | TRBJ1-5 | . | TRBV27 | TGTGCCAGCAGTAGAGAAGGGGCAGCGTATAGCAATCAGCCCCAGCATTTT | CASSREGAAYSNQPQHF
. | TRBJ2-6 | . | TRBV28 | TGTGCCAGCACACTGGGGGGTTCTGGGGCCAACGTCCTGACTTTC | CASTLGGSGANVLTF
. | TRBJ1-5 | TRBD1 | TRBV24-1 | TGTGCCACCAGTGATGGACAGGGGCATCAGCCCCAGCATTTT | CATSDGQGHQPQHF
few | TRBJ2-2 | . | TRBV6-1 | TGTGCCAGCAGGACGATGAGCACCGGGGAGCTGTTTTTT | CASRTMSTGELFF
. | TRBJ1-5 | TRBD1 | TRBV20-1 | TGCAGTGCTCCAAGACAGGGGGCGCAGAGCAATCAGCCCCAGCATTTT | CSAPRQGAQSNQPQHF
few | TRBJ2-1 | . | TRBV7-9 | TGTGCCAGCAGCTTTAGCGGCCCCCAATTCTTC | CASSFSGPQFF
few | TRBJ2-7 | . | TRBV5-6 | TGTGCCAGCAGCGGGCCCACCTCCTACGAGCAGTACTTC | CASSGPTSYEQYF
few | TRBJ1-1 | . | TRBV25-1 | TGTGCCAGCAGTGAAAGCGGGACCAGGGGCACTGAAGCTTTCTTT | CASSESGTRGTEAFF
many | TRBJ2-2 | . | TRBV18 | TGTGCCAGCTCACCACGTAGCGGGGAGCTGTTTTTT | CASSPRSGELFF
. | TRBJ2-1 | . | TRBV5-4 | TGTGCCAGCAGCTTGGTACGGGCCTCCTACAATGAGCAGTTCTTC | CASSLVRASYNEQFF